Listed here is a single T cell receptor (beta chain). The target antigen is unknown. Trimming left V 9 bases short and J 0 bases short, with 12 bases between. The CDR3 length is 14 residues. Germline CDR1 reads MNHEY; CDR2 reads SVGAGI. The data originate from a study of cytomegalovirus exposure and HLA in healthy donors. Study-level results: Among TCR beta chains, those listed as cytomegalovirus-associated numbered fewer than 200. Accounts indicate the classifier identified cytomegalovirus status with strong specificity and sensitivity.

Only in-frame clones appear in the TCRdb table, and some are missing; sequencing was by immunoSEQ multiplex PCR. Here the sample spans about 120,000 clones, roughly 89% being singletons. The chain recombines TRBV6-5 with TRBJ1-3; tentatively, D is TRBD1 (6 bases). The source material was PBMCs. The receptor's source is a woman aged 18 to 35 in good health and CMV-seronegative. In DNA form, the CDR3 reads TGTGCCAGTATGGACAGCTACTCTGGAAACACCATATATTTT. It translates to CASMDSYSGNTIYF.